The 7 T cell receptor beta chains below come from one sample, sequenced in a study of blood T cells in healthy people across ages. Through a sample-barcoded 5' primer and a J-beta primer mix, a second PCR was run for roughly 6 to 12 cycles. One entry per CDR3 protein, called by TCRdb with MiXCR from the 5' RACE reads. The sample records around 900,000 distinct CDR3 sequences, around 30% being singletons. What was sequenced was blood. These receptors all come from a woman older than 75 in good health.

This clonotype has just a few counts. Since a much larger clone is just one base distant, this may be a read error. The chain employs TRBV5-1 and TRBJ2-4, with D uncertain. The J call may not be correct, given that the DNA end is closer to TRBJ2-5. The germline CDR1 and CDR2 sequences are SGHRS and YFSETQ. The CDR3 extends over 13 amino acids. Here the CDR3 DNA reads TGCGCCAACAGCTTCGGGTCGGAAGAGACCCAGTACTTC. The encoded protein is CANSFGSEETQYF.

This clonotype has at least ten counts. The chain joins TRBV29-1 to TRBJ2-3; D unclear. CDR1 and CDR2 from the germline V gene are SQVTM and ANQGSEA. V lost 5 bases and J 0 bases, leaving 9 bases between the germline ends. The CDR3 loop spans 13 amino acids. DNA for the CDR3: TGCAGCGTTCGGATAGAGAGCACAGATACGCAGTATTTT. This sequence encodes CSVRIESTDTQYF.

There are a few counts of this clonotype. The chain employs TRBV18 and TRBJ2-4, with 8 bases fitting TRBD2. In germline, CDR1 is KGHSH, CDR2 LQKENI. The CDR3 sequence is 15 residues long. V lost 3 bases and J lost 7; bases outside the gene matches: 8. The CDR3 bases are TGTGCCAGCTCACCTAAGGGGACTAGAGGGAACATTCAGTACTTC. Translated: CASSPKGTRGNIQYF. The full variable domain, in which reference TRBV18 and TRBJ2-4 provide the parts outside the CDR3, is NAGVMQNPRHLVRRRGQEARLRCSPMKGHSHVYWYRQLPEEGLKFMVYLQKENIIDESGMPKERFSAEFPKEGPSILRIQQVVRGDSAAYFCASSPKGTRGNIQYFGAGTRLSVL.

The gene calls are TRBV4-2 and TRBJ1-5, with TRBD1 matching over 7 bases. In germline, CDR1 is LGHNA, CDR2 YNFKEQ. V lost 0 bases, J lost 2 bases, and 4 bases stayed unmatched. The CDR3 extends over 16 amino acids. The CDR3 is CASSQEEGARNQPQHF. CDR3 DNA: TGTGCCAGCAGCCAAGAGGAGGGGGCTCGCAATCAGCCCCAGCATTTT.

This clonotype was detected many times. The chain employs TRBV7-9 and TRBJ2-3; weak D call: TRBD1 (6 bases). Trimming shortened V by 0 bases and J by 3 bases, and 7 bases separated the two germline ends. This CDR3 spans 14 amino acids. From germline, CDR1 is SEHNR and CDR2 FQNEAQ (reference sequence). The CDR3 here is CASSLATGTDTQYF. The CDR3 DNA reads as TGTGCCAGCAGCTTAGCCACAGGGACAGATACGCAGTATTTT.

This clonotype was found many times. V gene TRBV20-1 combines with J gene TRBJ2-7; TRBD1 agrees at 8 bases. V lost 6 bases to trimming and J lost 3 bases; unmatched junction nucleotides: 10. From germline, CDR1 is DFQATT and CDR2 SNEGSKA (reference sequence). CDR3 length: 14 amino acids. The CDR3 region is CSAYYGTGCYEQYF. In DNA form, the CDR3 reads TGCAGTGCCTATTACGGGACAGGCTGCTACGAGCAGTACTTC.

The J gene is TRBJ1-1, the V gene TRBV7-9; D not resolved. CDR1 SEHNR and CDR2 FQNEAQ come from the germline V gene (reference sequence). This CDR3 region has 14 residues. V was trimmed by 5 bases and J by 1 base, leaving 11 bases between them. In DNA form, the CDR3 reads TGTGCCAGCAGCGACGGGATAGCGAACACTGAAGCTTTCTTT. It is translated as CASSDGIANTEAFF.